The 18 T cell receptor beta chains given below trace back to one sample, sequenced in a study of cytomegalovirus exposure and HLA in healthy donors. Researchers ran the PCR with 60 Vbeta and 13 Jbeta primers. Sequenced by immunoSEQ multiplex PCR; TCRdb stores in-frame clones only, minus some. Of 95,000 to 100,000 clones in the sample, around 83% are singletons; the top ten hold about 3.8%. Source material: PBMCs. These receptors were taken from a man aged 25 to 40 in good health and CMV-seronegative.

The V gene is TRBV7-9, the J gene TRBJ1-4; D may be TRBD1 (5 bases). The V gene's germline CDR1 is SEHNR and CDR2 FQNEAQ (reference sequence). The CDR3 covers 15 residues. V shed 2 bases and J shed 3 bases, with 10 bases lying between them. The CDR3 DNA follows: TGTGCCAGCAGCTTACCGGGGGTGGCTAATGAAAAACTGTTTTTT. Encoded protein: CASSLPGVANEKLFF.

The V call is TRBV5-1, the J call TRBJ2-3, with TRBD1 matching 7 bases. Per the germline V gene, CDR1 is SGHRS and CDR2 is YFSETQ. The length of the CDR3 is 14 residues. V was pared by 3 bases and J by 2 bases, with 3 bases of the junction left unmatched. The CDR3 region is CASSWGTDTDTQYF. The CDR3 nucleotides are TGCGCCAGCAGCTGGGGGACAGACACAGATACGCAGTATTTT.

As for this clone: Other DNA variants within this sample encode the same CDR3. The chain uses TRBV28 and TRBJ2-7; 9 bases agree with TRBD1. J lost 2 bases, V lost 4 bases, and 0 bases had no gene match. The germline V gene encodes CDR1 MDHEN and CDR2 SYDVKM. This CDR3 comprises 13 residues. In DNA form, the CDR3 reads TGTGCCAGCAGTTACAGGGGGCCCTACGAGCAGTACTTC. Translation: CASSYRGPYEQYF.

This chain uses TRBV6-6 with TRBJ2-1; D is possibly TRBD2 (6 bases). Germline-derived CDR1 and CDR2 are MNHNY and SVGAGI (reference sequence). Trimming took off 8 bases at V and 6 bases at J, with 11 bases between the two ends. The CDR3 runs to 12 residues. Written as DNA, the CDR3 is TGTGCCAGCCAAACGGGGGTCAATGAGCAGTTCTTC. Translating gives CASQTGVNEQFF.

This sequence joins TRBV30 and TRBJ1-2; TRBD1 might be the D (6 bases). V lost 4 bases, J lost 2 bases, and 11 bases lay in between. CDR3 length equals 13 residues. From germline, CDR1 is GTSNPN and CDR2 SVGIG (reference sequence). CDR3 bases: TGTGCCTGGACCGAGGGGGGGAACTATGGCTACACCTTC. As protein: CAWTEGGNYGYTF.

The CDR3: CASRASAELYGYTF. The CDR3 nucleotides read TGTGCCAGCCGCGCATCAGCGGAGCTATATGGCTACACCTTC. This chain joins TRBV27 and TRBJ1-2; D gene unclear. Germline values: CDR1 MNHEY, CDR2 SMNVEV (reference sequence). The V gene lost 8 bases and the J gene lost 5 bases, with 18 bases spanning the gap. The CDR3 loop spans 14 amino acids.

This clone was recorded only once. This chain's CDR3 is CASSQEGAGDQPQHF. CDR3 sequence (DNA): TGTGCCAGCAGCCAAGAAGGCGCAGGGGATCAGCCCCAGCATTTT. This chain joins TRBV4-2 and TRBJ1-5; maybe TRBD1 (6 bases). V dropped 0 bases and J dropped 5 bases, with 11 bases sitting between them. Germline loops: CDR1 LGHNA, CDR2 YNFKEQ. The CDR3 totals 15 residues.

The rearrangement uses TRBV19 and TRBJ2-2, with D uncertain. CDR1 and CDR2 (germline): LNHDA, SQIVND (reference sequence). The ends were cut back, 0 bases at V and 4 bases at J, with 6 bases in the middle. This CDR3 spans 14 amino acids. As DNA, the CDR3 is TGTGCCAGTAGTATAGAGGTAGCCACCGGGGAGCTGTTTTTT. As protein: CASSIEVATGELFF.

This sequence joins TRBV5-6 and TRBJ2-7; 9 nucleotides line up with TRBD2. CDR3 length: 17 residues. Trimming removed 1 base from V and 3 bases from J; junction bases left unmatched: 11. Germline values: CDR1 SGHDT, CDR2 YYEEEE. CDR3 in amino acids: CASSLTSSGRPSYEQYF. CDR3 sequence (DNA): TGTGCCAGCAGCTTGACATCGAGCGGGAGGCCGAGCTACGAGCAGTACTTC.

The V call is TRBV19, the J call TRBJ2-7, with unresolved D. CDR3 size: 14 residues. Germline V gene lookup returns CDR1 LNHDA and CDR2 SQIVND (reference sequence). V gave up 1 base and J gave up 3 bases, with 10 bases separating them. CDR3: CASSIVGRSYEQYF. CDR3 sequence (DNA): TGTGCCAGTAGTATAGTTGGAAGGAGCTACGAGCAGTACTTC.

V gene TRBV2 combines with J gene TRBJ2-6; D not resolved. The CDR3 totals 14 residues. From germline, CDR1 is SNHLY and CDR2 FYNNEI. V was trimmed by 6 bases and J by 0 bases, leaving 6 bases between them. Here the CDR3 reads CASSPSSGANVLTF. DNA for the CDR3: TGTGCCAGCAGCCCGTCCTCTGGGGCCAACGTCCTGACTTTC.

This rearrangement joins TRBV2 to TRBJ2-3, with a possible D match to TRBD2 (5 bases). Germline loops: CDR1 SNHLY, CDR2 FYNNEI. Trimming pared 0 bases from V and 5 bases from J, leaving 12 bases between. The CDR3 spans 15 residues. For the CDR3, the DNA is TGTGCCAGCAGTGAAGCGCTTCACGGGGTAGATACGCAGTATTTT. Its translation is CASSEALHGVDTQYF.

The rearrangement links TRBV6-6 to TRBJ2-2; the match to TRBD2 covers 7 bases. The CDR3 has 16 amino acids. The junction had 11 bases not matched to a gene; V was cut back by 6 bases and J by 4 bases. Per germline, CDR1 MNHNY and CDR2 SVGAGI (reference sequence). DNA of the CDR3: TGTGCCAGCAGAGACCAGGGCGGGAGTAGCACCGGGGAGCTGTTTTTT. It specifies CASRDQGGSSTGELFF.

This sequence joins TRBV6-5 and TRBJ2-7; 9 nucleotides match TRBD2. Trimming took 7 bases from V and 3 from J; bases not matched to a gene: 10. This CDR3 region has 15 residues. Germline CDR1 is MNHEY and CDR2 is SVGAGI. The CDR3 spells CASTSGAGGSYEQYF. The CDR3, as DNA: TGTGCCAGCACCTCGGGGGCGGGAGGGAGCTACGAGCAGTACTTC.

The chain employs TRBV11-1 and TRBJ2-2, with TRBD1 identical over 7 bases. CDR1 and CDR2 (germline): SGHAT, FQDESV (reference sequence). Trimming took 1 base from V and 7 from J; bases not matched to a gene: 6. CDR3 size: 15 residues. The CDR3 coding sequence is TGTGCCAGCAGCTTAGGGGGACAGCTGGGCGGGGAGCTGTTTTTT. It codes for CASSLGGQLGGELFF.

The rearrangement joins TRBV29-1 to TRBJ2-3, with 11 bases fitting TRBD2. This CDR3 is 14 amino acids long. Germline CDR1 and CDR2: SQVTM and ANQGSEA. The trim removed 6 bases at V and 1 base at J, leaving 3 bases unmatched. CDR3 sequence: CSVEGLAGTDTQYF. The CDR3 DNA reads TGCAGCGTCGAGGGACTAGCGGGCACAGATACGCAGTATTTT.

The V call is TRBV2, the J call TRBJ2-7, with TRBD2 as a possible D gene (6 bases). The germline gives CDR1 SNHLY, CDR2 FYNNEI. CDR3 length equals 13 residues. The germline V and J ends were trimmed by 4 bases and 3 bases, with 10 bases remaining between them. The CDR3 DNA reads TGTGCCAGCAGTGGCGGGGAAGGCTACGAGCAGTACTTC. Translating gives CASSGGEGYEQYF.

This clone has just a few counts. V and J are TRBV9 and TRBJ1-3; D remains unclear. Germline assignment: CDR1 SGDLS and CDR2 YYNGEE. Trimming stripped 1 base from V and 10 bases from J, with 15 bases between. The CDR3 has 14 residues. The CDR3: CASSVPTPGGTIYF. CDR3 DNA: TGTGCCAGCAGCGTACCCACCCCCGGCGGAACCATATATTTT.